The present entry profiles one T cell receptor beta chain with its context. This specimen belongs to a study of blood T cell repertoires in COVID-19. Germline V CDR1 and CDR2: SGHDN, FVKESK. The length of the CDR3 is 22 residues. The V and J ends lost 0 bases and 0 bases, in that order; junction bases with no gene match: 12. Measured with immunoSEQ multiplex PCR; TCRdb has only the in-frame clones, and not every one. Of about 370,000 clones listed, 89% are singletons. The specimen was peripheral blood. The sequence derives from a woman aged 25 to 45 with COVID-19, enrolled during active disease. The gene calls are TRBV14 and TRBJ2-2, with 14 bases aligning to TRBD2. Here the CDR3 DNA reads TGTGCCAGCAGCCAAGAGGGCAGTCGGACTAGCGGGAGGTACGCGAACACCGGGGAGCTGTTTTTT. Its translation is CASSQEGSRTSGRYANTGELFF.